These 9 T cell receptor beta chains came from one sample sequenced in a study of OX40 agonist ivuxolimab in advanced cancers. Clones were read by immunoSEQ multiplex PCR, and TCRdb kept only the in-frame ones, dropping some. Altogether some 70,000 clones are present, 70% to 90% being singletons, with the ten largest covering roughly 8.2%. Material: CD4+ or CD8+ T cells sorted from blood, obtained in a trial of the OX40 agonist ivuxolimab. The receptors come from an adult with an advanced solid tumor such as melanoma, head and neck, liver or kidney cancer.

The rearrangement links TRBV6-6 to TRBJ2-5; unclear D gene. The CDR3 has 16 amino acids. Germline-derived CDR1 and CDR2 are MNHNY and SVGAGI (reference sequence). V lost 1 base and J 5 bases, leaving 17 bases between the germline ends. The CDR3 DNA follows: TGTGCCAGCAGTTACTTGGGAATCCTGTCCAGGGAGACCCAGTACTTC. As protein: CASSYLGILSRETQYF.

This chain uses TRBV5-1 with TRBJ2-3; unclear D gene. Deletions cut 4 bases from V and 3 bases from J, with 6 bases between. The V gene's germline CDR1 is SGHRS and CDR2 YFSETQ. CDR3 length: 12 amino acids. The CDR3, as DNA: TGCGCCAGCAGCCCGCCTACAGATACGCAGTATTTT. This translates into CASSPPTDTQYF.

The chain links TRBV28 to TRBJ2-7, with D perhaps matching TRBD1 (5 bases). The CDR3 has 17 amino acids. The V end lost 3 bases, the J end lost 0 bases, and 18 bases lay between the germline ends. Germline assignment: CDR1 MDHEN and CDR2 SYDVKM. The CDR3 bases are TGTGCCAGCAGTTTCCCCCTCCGACAGCCTGCCTCCTACGAGCAGTACTTC. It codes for CASSFPLRQPASYEQYF.

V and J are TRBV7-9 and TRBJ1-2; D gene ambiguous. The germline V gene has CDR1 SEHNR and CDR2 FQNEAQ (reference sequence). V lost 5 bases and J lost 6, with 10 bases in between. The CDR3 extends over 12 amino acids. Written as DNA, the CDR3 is TGTGCCAGCAGCCAAATACCCAATGGCTACACCTTC. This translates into CASSQIPNGYTF.

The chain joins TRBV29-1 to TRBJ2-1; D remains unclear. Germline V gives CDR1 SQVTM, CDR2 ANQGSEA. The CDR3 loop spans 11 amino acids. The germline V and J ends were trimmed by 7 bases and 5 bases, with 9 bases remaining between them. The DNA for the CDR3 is TGCAGCGGAACAGCTAACAATGAGCAGTTCTTC. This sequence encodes CSGTANNEQFF.

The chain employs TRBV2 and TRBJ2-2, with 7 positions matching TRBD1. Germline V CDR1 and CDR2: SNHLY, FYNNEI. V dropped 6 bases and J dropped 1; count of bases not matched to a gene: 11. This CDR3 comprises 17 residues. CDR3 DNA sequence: TGTGCCAGCAGGGCAGTCCTCGGGACAGAGAACACCGGGGAGCTGTTTTTT. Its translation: CASRAVLGTENTGELFF.

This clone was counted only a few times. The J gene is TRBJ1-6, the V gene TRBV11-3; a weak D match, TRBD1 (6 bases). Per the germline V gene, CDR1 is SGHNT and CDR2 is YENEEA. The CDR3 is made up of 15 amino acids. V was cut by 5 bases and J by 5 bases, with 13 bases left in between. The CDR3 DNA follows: TGTGCCAGCAGCGCTACCCGGACAGATAATTCACCCCTCCACTTT. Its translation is CASSATRTDNSPLHF.

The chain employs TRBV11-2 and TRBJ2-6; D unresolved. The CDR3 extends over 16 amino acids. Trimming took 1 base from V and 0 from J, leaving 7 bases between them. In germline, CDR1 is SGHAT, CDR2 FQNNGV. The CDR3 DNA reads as TGTGCCAGCAGCTTAGGCAGCTACTCTGGGGCCAACGTCCTGACTTTC. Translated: CASSLGSYSGANVLTF. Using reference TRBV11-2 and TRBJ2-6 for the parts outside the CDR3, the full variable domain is EAGVAQSPRYKIIEKRQSVAFWCNPISGHATLYWYQQILGQGPKLLIQFQNNGVVDDSQLPKDRFSAERLKGVDSTLKIQPAKLEDSAVYLCASSLGSYSGANVLTFGAGSRLTVL.

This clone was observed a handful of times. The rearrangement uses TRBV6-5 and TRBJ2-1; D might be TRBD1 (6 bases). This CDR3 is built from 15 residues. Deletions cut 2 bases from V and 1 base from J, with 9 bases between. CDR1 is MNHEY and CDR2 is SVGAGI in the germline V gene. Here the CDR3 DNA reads TGTGCCAGCAGTTACCGGGACATTTCCTACAATGAGCAGTTCTTC. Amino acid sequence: CASSYRDISYNEQFF.